The 21 T cell receptor beta chains presented below share a single source sample, sequenced in a study of T-cell reconstitution after alpha-beta-depleted transplantation in children. Unique molecular identifiers were built into the TCRbeta library. TCRdb ran MiXCR on the PCR reads and lists one entry per CDR3 protein. The repertoire holds about 340,000 distinct CDR3 sequences, with around 16% as singletons. This specimen was PBMCs, mostly from graft donor cells, taken 360 days after TCRalphabeta/CD19-depleted stem cell transplant. The receptors originated from a male patient aged 2-15 years who had a stem cell transplant for acute lymphoblastic leukemia, so the T cells may come from the graft donor.

The sample holds a few counts of this clonotype. This rearrangement joins TRBV3-1 to TRBJ2-2; no reliable D call. The CDR3 sequence is 13 residues long. Germline CDR1 reads LGHDT; CDR2 reads YNNKEL (reference sequence). V lost 0 bases and J lost 7, with 6 bases in between. CDR3 nucleotide sequence: TGTGCCAGCAGCCAAGATGAAGTCGGGGAGCTGTTTTTT. This translates into CASSQDEVGELFF.

The chain joins TRBV7-2 to TRBJ2-5, with TRBD1 matching 9 bases. The CDR3 is 16 residues long. Germline V gene sequence: CDR1 SGHTA, CDR2 FQGNSA. With V trimmed by 4 bases and J by 5 bases, 11 bases remained unmatched. CDR3 residues: CASSSGQGLMGETQYF. The CDR3 coding sequence is TGTGCCAGCAGCTCGGGACAGGGACTTATGGGTGAGACCCAGTACTTC.

This clonotype was recorded a few times. V and J are TRBV28 and TRBJ2-7, with 10 bases aligning to TRBD1. The germline CDR1 and CDR2 sequences are MDHEN and SYDVKM. Trimming at V came to 6 bases and at J to 2 bases, leaving 7 bases not matched to a gene. This CDR3 has 15 residues. Here the CDR3 reads CASRAAGTGAYEQYF. The CDR3 nucleotides are TGTGCCAGCAGAGCAGCCGGGACAGGGGCCTACGAGCAGTACTTC.

The rearrangement joins TRBV12-3 or TRBV12-4 to TRBJ2-5; 14 bases match TRBD2. The V gene end was trimmed by 1 base and the J gene end by 5 bases; junction bases not matched to a gene: 3. The CDR3 spans 16 residues. The CDR3 bases are TGTGCCAGCAGTTTAGGGTGGACTAGCGGGAGGGAGACCCAGTACTTC. It encodes CASSLGWTSGRETQYF.

The chain uses TRBV7-2 and TRBJ2-1; 7 nucleotides align to TRBD2. Germline trimming cut 3 bases from V and 8 bases from J; bases unmatched to any gene: 16. CDR3 size: 17 residues. Germline CDR1 reads SGHTA; CDR2 reads FQGNSA. CDR3 protein: CASSFFGLADPTDEQFF. CDR3 nucleotide sequence: TGTGCCAGCAGCTTTTTCGGGCTAGCGGATCCTACCGATGAGCAGTTCTTC.

This clonotype has just a few counts. V and J are TRBV6-5 and TRBJ1-2; D unresolved. Deletions cut 2 bases from V and 0 bases from J, with 10 bases between. The germline gives CDR1 MNHEY, CDR2 SVGAGI. The CDR3 contains 15 residues. CDR3 sequence (DNA): TGTGCCAGCAGTTACAGCGACCTAGCTAACTATGGCTACACCTTC. This codes for CASSYSDLANYGYTF.

This clonotype was detected a few times. The CDR3 is CASSRGLAGGPGTDTQYF. In DNA, the CDR3 is TGTGCCAGCAGCCGCGGACTAGCGGGAGGGCCGGGCACAGATACGCAGTATTTT. The V and J genes are TRBV6-1 and TRBJ2-3; 15 positions match TRBD2. Trimming at V came to 6 bases and at J to 1 base, leaving 8 bases not matched to a gene. There are 18 residues in the CDR3. Germline V CDR1 and CDR2: MNHNS, SASEGT.

This clonotype was counted between two and nine times. The rearrangement links TRBV29-1 to TRBJ1-3, with TRBD1 identical over 7 bases. Germline trimming cut 2 bases from V and 2 bases from J; bases unmatched to any gene: 9. The CDR3 runs to 16 residues. From germline, CDR1 is SQVTM and CDR2 ANQGSEA. The CDR3 region has the DNA TGCAGCGTTGAATCTTTCGGGACAGAGGCTGGAAACACCATATATTTT. It is translated as CSVESFGTEAGNTIYF.

This clonotype was observed at least ten times. This chain uses TRBV18 with TRBJ1-2; a weak D match, TRBD1 (6 bases). The germline gives CDR1 KGHSH, CDR2 LQKENI. The CDR3 covers 14 residues. V was clipped by 3 bases and J by 7 bases, with 15 bases between them. CDR3 DNA: TGTGCCAGCTCACCTATAACAGGGAAAGGTGGCTACACCTTC. Its translation: CASSPITGKGGYTF.

The chain employs TRBV29-1 and TRBJ2-1; the match to TRBD2 covers 9 bases. From germline, CDR1 is SQVTM and CDR2 ANQGSEA. The CDR3 is 13 amino acids. V was pared by 8 bases and J by 6 bases, with 8 bases of the junction left unmatched. CDR3 loop: CSPYSGRSNEQFF. Written as DNA, the CDR3 is TGCAGCCCATATAGCGGGAGAAGCAATGAGCAGTTCTTC.

This clonotype was seen at least ten times. The chain has TRBV28 and TRBJ1-5; 9 bases are shared with TRBD1. The CDR3 consists of 19 residues. The germline V gene encodes CDR1 MDHEN and CDR2 SYDVKM. V was pared by 3 bases and J by 4 bases, with 16 bases of the junction left unmatched. The CDR3 region is CASSFANQWDRARNQPQHF. CDR3 in DNA: TGTGCCAGCAGTTTTGCCAATCAGTGGGACAGGGCGAGAAATCAGCCCCAGCATTTT.

CDR3 DNA sequence: TGTGCCAGCAGCTTGTTTAGCGGAACAGATACGCAGTATTTT. Its translation: CASSLFSGTDTQYF. The rearrangement joins TRBV5-5 to TRBJ2-3; tentative D call: TRBD2 (6 bases). Germline-derived CDR1 and CDR2 are SGHKS and YYEKEE (reference sequence). V was cut by 1 base and J by 3 bases, with 9 bases left in between. The CDR3 runs to 14 residues.

The chain uses TRBV7-2 and TRBJ2-7; TRBD1 aligns across 8 bases. Germline values: CDR1 SGHTA, CDR2 FQGNSA. The ends lost 5 bases at V and 4 bases at J; junction bases unmatched: 4. The CDR3 runs to 13 residues. The CDR3 loop is CASSARQGYEQYF. DNA for the CDR3: TGTGCCAGCAGCGCACGACAGGGGTACGAGCAGTACTTC.

The chain has TRBV5-5 and TRBJ1-1, with D unclear. Germline assignment: CDR1 SGHKS and CDR2 YYEKEE (reference sequence). The CDR3 loop spans 14 amino acids. The ends were cut back, 4 bases at V and 3 bases at J, with 13 bases in the middle. The CDR3 here is CASSLPHRDTEAFF. The DNA of the CDR3 is TGTGCCAGCAGCCTGCCCCACAGAGACACTGAAGCTTTCTTT.

The chain has TRBV20-1 and TRBJ1-1; weak D call: TRBD1 (5 bases). This CDR3 comprises 12 residues. V gave up 8 bases and J gave up 1 base, with 11 bases separating them. Germline V lookup: CDR1 DFQATT, CDR2 SNEGSKA (reference sequence). The CDR3 sequence is CSPARGNTEAFF. Written as DNA, the CDR3 is TGCAGTCCTGCAAGGGGGAACACTGAAGCTTTCTTT.

The sample holds many counts of this clonotype. V gene TRBV10-3 combines with J gene TRBJ2-7; D could derive from TRBD1 or TRBD2 (5 bases each). The CDR3 contains 14 residues. Germline V lookup: CDR1 ENHRY, CDR2 SYGVKD. Deletions cut 4 bases from V and 4 bases from J, with 14 bases between. Here the CDR3 DNA reads TGTGCCATCAGTGGTGGGACCGGAGCTTACGAGCAGTACTTC. It specifies CAISGGTGAYEQYF.

There are a few counts of this clonotype. The rearrangement joins TRBV2 to TRBJ2-5; D gene unclear. V gave up 4 bases and J gave up 2 bases, with 11 bases separating them. The CDR3 consists of 14 residues. Germline CDR1 is SNHLY and CDR2 is FYNNEI. This CDR3 reads CASSAPRIQETQYF. The CDR3 DNA reads as TGTGCCAGCAGTGCCCCCAGGATACAAGAGACCCAGTACTTC.

This clonotype was picked up many times. V is TRBV29-1 and J is TRBJ2-3; D unresolved. Germline loops: CDR1 SQVTM, CDR2 ANQGSEA. This CDR3 comprises 12 residues. Trimming removed 2 bases at V and 4 bases at J, with 7 bases between. CDR3 nucleotide sequence: TGCAGCGTTGAACTAGGGTCAGATACGCAGTATTTT. This codes for CSVELGSDTQYF.

This clonotype showed up just a few times. This rearrangement joins TRBV18 to TRBJ2-5; perhaps TRBD1 as D (5 bases). The CDR3 has 14 amino acids. V was trimmed by 3 bases and J by 5 bases, leaving 13 bases between them. Germline CDR1 KGHSH, CDR2 LQKENI. The CDR3 DNA reads TGTGCCAGCTCACCTAGGGGTCTGGCGGAGACCCAGTACTTC. It encodes CASSPRGLAETQYF.

The rearrangement joins TRBV7-6 to TRBJ2-2; D is perhaps TRBD2 (5 bases). Trimming removed 8 bases from V and 1 base from J, with 14 bases in between. Germline CDR1 and CDR2: SGHVS and FNYEAQ. The CDR3 covers 15 residues. CDR3 DNA sequence: TGTGCCAGCTGCCCCCTCAGCGGGAACACCGGGGAGCTGTTTTTT. Translated, it gives CASCPLSGNTGELFF.

This clonotype turned up a few times. This sequence joins TRBV18 and TRBJ2-1; D gene unclear. The V end was cut by 0 bases, the J end by 6 bases, with 9 bases between. This CDR3 is 14 amino acids long. Germline assignment: CDR1 KGHSH and CDR2 LQKENI. The CDR3: CASSPPREGNEQFF. The CDR3 DNA sequence: TGTGCCAGCTCACCACCTAGAGAAGGCAATGAGCAGTTCTTC.